Sequencing of this T cell receptor beta chain was carried out in a study of Ad26.COV2.S vaccination and SARS-CoV-2 variants. Trimming removed 2 bases from V and 0 bases from J, with 14 bases in between. The germline gives CDR1 LGHDT, CDR2 YNNKEL (reference sequence). There are 16 residues in the CDR3. Sequenced by immunoSEQ multiplex PCR; TCRdb stores in-frame clones only, minus some. The sample has just over 350,000 clones, approximately 84% seen once. Described treatment: approximately 18 received Ad26.COV2.S at low or high dose, single or two shots; several received placebo; per-sample allocation not given. Material that was analyzed had been drawn on day 63 after the first vaccine or placebo injection.

The chain joins TRBV3-1 (or the pseudogene TRBV3-2) to TRBJ2-7; weak D call: TRBD1 (5 bases). Sequenced material: peripheral blood, taken in a trial of Ad26.COV2.S vaccine versus placebo. The sequence was collected from a person between 18 and 59 years old who received the Ad26.COV2.S COVID-19 vaccine or a placebo. CDR3 nucleotide sequence: TGTGCCAGCAGCCAATCCATCAGGGAAGGCTCCTACGAGCAGTACTTC. Its translation is CASSQSIREGSYEQYF.